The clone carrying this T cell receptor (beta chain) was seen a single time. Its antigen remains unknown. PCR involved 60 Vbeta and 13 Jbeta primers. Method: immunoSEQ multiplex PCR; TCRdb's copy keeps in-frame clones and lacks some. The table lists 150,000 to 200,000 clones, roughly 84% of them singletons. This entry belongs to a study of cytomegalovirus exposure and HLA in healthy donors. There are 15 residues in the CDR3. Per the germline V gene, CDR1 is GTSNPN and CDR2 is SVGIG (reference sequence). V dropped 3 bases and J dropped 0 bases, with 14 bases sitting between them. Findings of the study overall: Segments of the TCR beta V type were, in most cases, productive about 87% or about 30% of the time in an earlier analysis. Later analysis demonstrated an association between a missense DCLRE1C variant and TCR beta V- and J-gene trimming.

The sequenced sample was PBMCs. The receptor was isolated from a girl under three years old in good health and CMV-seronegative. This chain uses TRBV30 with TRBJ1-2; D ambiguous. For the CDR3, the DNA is TGTGCCTGGAGGGGAGGGAGGCTAGCTAACTATGGCTACACCTTC. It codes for CAWRGGRLANYGYTF. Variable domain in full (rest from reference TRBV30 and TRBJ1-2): SQTIHQWPATLVQPVGSPLSLECTVEGTSNPNLYWYRQAAGRGLQLLFYSVGIGQISSEVPQNLSASRPQDRQFILSSKKLLLSDSGFYLCAWRGGRLANYGYTFGSGTRLTVV.